Following are 19 T cell receptor beta chains from one sample sequenced in a study of T cell responses to AZD1222 COVID-19 vaccine. Measured with immunoSEQ multiplex PCR; TCRdb has only the in-frame clones, and not every one. The profile covers roughly 120,000 clones, with roughly nine tenths appearing a single time and over 6.5% taken by the ten largest. The source material was peripheral blood, sampled on day 0 of AZD1222 vaccination. Receptor source: an adult in good health.

The CDR3 loop reads CASSPPTSGGANEQYF. The CDR3 region has the DNA TGTGCCAGCAGTCCTCCGACTAGCGGGGGGGCGAACGAGCAGTACTTC. The rearrangement uses TRBV5-4 and TRBJ2-7; 14 nucleotides line up with TRBD2. The CDR3 totals 16 residues. Germline V gene lookup returns CDR1 SGHNT and CDR2 YYREEE (reference sequence). Trimming cost V 5 bases and J 5 bases; bases outside gene matches: 9.

V usage is TRBV5-8 and J usage is TRBJ2-7, with a weak D call TRBD2 (5 bases). The CDR3 extends over 13 amino acids. Germline assignment: CDR1 SGHTS and CDR2 YDEGEE. With 0 bases removed from V and 5 bases from J, the gap between germline ends came to 9 bases. The CDR3 bases are TGTGCCAGCAGCTTGGACGGGGTCAACGAGCAGTACTTC. Encoded protein: CASSLDGVNEQYF.

The chain carries TRBV7-3 and TRBJ2-1; D is perhaps TRBD2 (5 bases). Trimming left V 2 bases short and J 2 bases short, with 10 bases between. The germline V gene encodes CDR1 SGHTA and CDR2 FQGTGA. The CDR3 covers 15 residues. CDR3 residues: CASSLAGGTYNEQFF. CDR3 nucleotide sequence: TGTGCCAGCAGCTTAGCCGGAGGCACCTACAATGAGCAGTTCTTC. Supplemented by reference TRBV7-3 and TRBJ2-1, the full variable domain reads GAGVSQTPSNKVTEKGKYVELRCDPISGHTALYWYRQSLGQGPEFLIYFQGTGAADDSGLPNDRFFAVRPEGSVSTLKIQRTERGDSAVYLCASSLAGGTYNEQFFGPGTRLTVL.

The rearrangement links TRBV19 to TRBJ2-5; D is unclear. The CDR3 totals 13 residues. The ends were cut back, 6 bases at V and 5 bases at J, with 13 bases in the middle. The V gene's germline CDR1 is LNHDA and CDR2 SQIVND (reference sequence). The CDR3 DNA sequence: TGTGCCAGTAGCGGGCTAAGTGGGGAGACCCAGTACTTC. It is translated as CASSGLSGETQYF. The full variable domain, its missing parts supplied by reference TRBV19 and TRBJ2-5, is DGGITQSPKYLFRKEGQNVTLSCEQNLNHDAMYWYRQDPGQGLRLIYYSQIVNDFQKGDIAEGYSVSREKKESFPLTVTSAQKNPTAFYLCASSGLSGETQYFGPGTRLLVL.

V usage is TRBV5-4 and J usage is TRBJ2-7; D call uncertain. CDR1 and CDR2 from the germline V gene are SGHNT and YYREEE (reference sequence). Between the trimmed V and J ends, which lost 4 bases and 3 bases, there was a span of 23 bases. The CDR3 is 17 amino acids. CDR3 residues: CASSDEGGRTTSYEQYF. CDR3 sequence (DNA): TGTGCCAGCAGCGATGAAGGTGGACGAACAACAAGCTACGAGCAGTACTTC.

A single count supports this clone. The J gene is TRBJ1-1, the V gene TRBV27; no reliable D call. The V end was cut by 7 bases, the J end by 3 bases, with 15 bases between. The CDR3 runs to 14 residues. CDR1 is MNHEY, CDR2 SMNVEV, per germline (reference sequence). CDR3 sequence: CASTSPAAHTEAFF. The CDR3 nucleotides are TGTGCCAGCACCTCTCCCGCGGCACACACTGAAGCTTTCTTT.

The chain joins TRBV7-6 to TRBJ2-7; tentative D call: TRBD2 (6 bases). V dropped 1 base and J dropped 2 bases, with 12 bases sitting between them. The V gene's germline CDR1 is SGHVS and CDR2 FNYEAQ. The CDR3 spans 15 residues. CDR3 amino acids: CASSLVGGIAYEQYF. The CDR3 DNA sequence: TGTGCCAGCAGCTTAGTCGGAGGGATCGCCTACGAGCAGTACTTC.

The chain joins TRBV7-9 to TRBJ1-5, with D possibly being TRBD1 (5 bases). The V and J ends lost 5 bases and 5 bases respectively, with 16 bases between them. Germline CDR1 SEHNR, CDR2 FQNEAQ (reference sequence). CDR3 length: 15 residues. CDR3 bases: TGTGCCAGCAGCCTTACTCAGGGTGGCGATCAGCCCCAGCATTTT. Its translation: CASSLTQGGDQPQHF.

J is TRBJ2-7 and V is TRBV12-5, with D perhaps TRBD2 (6 bases). This CDR3 region has 13 residues. Germline loops: CDR1 LGHNT, CDR2 FRNRAP. The V end lost 7 bases, the J end lost 3 bases, and 13 bases lay between the germline ends. Here the CDR3 reads CASVSGAGYEQYF. CDR3 nucleotides: TGTGCTAGTGTTTCGGGAGCCGGCTACGAGCAGTACTTC.

The sample holds one count of this clone. The rearrangement links TRBV11-2 to TRBJ2-1, with a weak D call TRBD1 (5 bases). The CDR3 has 15 residues. Trimming removed 0 bases from V and 2 bases from J, with 8 bases in between. The germline V gene has CDR1 SGHAT and CDR2 FQNNGV. The DNA of the CDR3 is TGTGCCAGCAGCTTAGATCCAGGGACCTACAATGAGCAGTTCTTC. Amino acid sequence: CASSLDPGTYNEQFF.

This clone was counted between two and nine times. The rearrangement uses TRBV5-1 and TRBJ1-4; 7 nucleotides line up with TRBD1. Trimming at V came to 2 bases and at J to 6 bases, leaving 7 bases not matched to a gene. Germline CDR1 reads SGHRS; CDR2 reads YFSETQ. The length of the CDR3 is 15 residues. In DNA, the CDR3 is TGCGCCAGCAGCTTAACAGGGGACGGGCATGAAAAACTGTTTTTT. As protein: CASSLTGDGHEKLFF.

The rearrangement links TRBV5-4 to TRBJ2-1, with 8 bases matching TRBD2. Trimming at V came to 2 bases and at J to 6 bases, leaving 10 bases not matched to a gene. The germline gives CDR1 SGHNT, CDR2 YYREEE (reference sequence). The CDR3 totals 16 residues. The CDR3 loop is CASSFPARGGGNEQFF. The CDR3 DNA is TGTGCCAGCAGCTTCCCAGCCCGGGGGGGAGGCAATGAGCAGTTCTTC.

This clone was seen once. In DNA form, the CDR3 reads TGTGCCAGCAGTTTTAGCATCAATCAGCCCCAGCATTTT. The encoded protein is CASSFSINQPQHF. V gene TRBV12-3 or TRBV12-4 combines with J gene TRBJ1-5; D uncertain. There are 13 residues in the CDR3. Trimming took 3 bases from V and 3 from J, leaving 6 bases between them.

The gene calls are TRBV10-3 and TRBJ2-3; 11 bases line up with TRBD2. CDR3 length: 17 amino acids. In germline, CDR1 is ENHRY, CDR2 SYGVKD. V trimming: 4 bases; J trimming: 6 bases; junction bases outside the gene matches: 12. The CDR3 loop is CAISVSKLAGEIDTQYF. The CDR3 nucleotides read TGTGCCATCAGTGTATCTAAACTAGCGGGAGAGATTGATACGCAGTATTTT.

This chain connects TRBV6-5 to TRBJ1-1, with D uncertain. This CDR3 spans 14 amino acids. The V gene's germline CDR1 is MNHEY and CDR2 SVGAGI. With 6 bases removed from V and 5 bases from J, the gap between germline ends came to 16 bases. The CDR3 spells CASSFTTGRTEAFF. CDR3 nucleotides: TGTGCCAGCAGCTTTACTACGGGGAGGACTGAAGCTTTCTTT.

This chain links TRBV9 with TRBJ2-5; no reliable D call. V was trimmed by 3 bases and J by 5 bases, leaving 14 bases between them. CDR1 and CDR2 (germline): SGDLS, YYNGEE. The CDR3 contains 14 residues. The CDR3 DNA reads TGTGCCAGCAGCGCCTTCCTAGGGCGTGAGACCCAGTACTTC. Its protein product is CASSAFLGRETQYF.

This clone came up once. This chain links TRBV19 with TRBJ1-5; tentatively, D is TRBD1 (6 bases). Germline CDR1 is LNHDA and CDR2 is SQIVND (reference sequence). V lost 7 bases, J lost 3 bases, and 19 bases lay in between. The CDR3 is 16 amino acids. The CDR3 region is CASIRGGGANNQPQHF. The DNA of the CDR3 is TGTGCCAGTATAAGGGGCGGGGGCGCGAACAATCAGCCCCAGCATTTT.

J is TRBJ2-5 and V is TRBV9; TRBD2 aligns across 12 bases. Germline CDR1 is SGDLS and CDR2 is YYNGEE. With V trimmed by 4 bases and J by 4 bases, 5 bases remained unmatched. The CDR3 loop spans 15 amino acids. The CDR3 here is CASSRLAGVGETQYF. The CDR3 coding sequence is TGTGCCAGCAGCCGACTAGCGGGAGTGGGAGAGACCCAGTACTTC.

This clone qualifies as medium-sized. V and J are TRBV3-1 (or the pseudogene TRBV3-2) and TRBJ2-7; TRBD2 is a possible D gene (5 bases). The CDR3 sequence is 13 residues long. V lost 3 bases and J 6 bases, leaving 12 bases between the germline ends. Germline V gene lookup returns CDR1 LGHDT and CDR2 YNNKEL (reference sequence). CDR3 in DNA: TGTGCCAGCAGCCAGCCGGGGAGTCGCGAGCAGTACTTC. This codes for CASSQPGSREQYF.